Listed below are T cell receptor beta chains from one sample, sequenced in a study of patients and donors after allogeneic stem cell transplantation. A single record per CDR3 protein comes from TCRdb applying MiXCR to the RT-PCR reads. The sample carries tens of thousands of distinct CDR3 sequences, 5% recorded once. Sequenced input: blood, either unsorted or a sorted T cell fraction (not recorded which). Every receptor here comes from a human donor who was either an allogeneic HSCT recipient or a stem cell or donor lymphocyte infusion donor (not recorded which). It is not recorded whose cells these are; they may come from a transplant donor. The CDR3 runs from the conserved cysteine through the conserved F or W. D genes are given only for firm matches. For some rows the clone size is stated as once, few or many, or as a class when expanded; others skip it.

clone_size,d_call,v_call,j_call,cdr3_aa,cdr3_nt
few,-,TRBV6-1,TRBJ2-3,CASSEVRGWASSTDTQYF,TGTGCCAGCAGTGAAGTAAGGGGGTGGGCAAGTTCCACAGATACGCAGTATTTT
many,-,TRBV9,TRBJ2-3,CASSAPLLTGPRADTQYF,TGTGCCAGCAGCGCACCCCTTTTGACGGGACCGAGGGCAGATACGCAGTATTTT
few,-,TRBV25-1,TRBJ1-6,CASSGDTRNSPLHF,TGTGCCAGCAGTGGTGATACCCGTAATTCACCCCTCCACTTT
many,-,TRBV20-1,TRBJ1-5,CSAKRGPEGNQPQHF,TGCAGTGCTAAACGGGGCCCCGAAGGCAATCAGCCCCAGCATTTT
many,-,TRBV7-2,TRBJ2-7,CASSLQGGLGYEQYF,TGTGCCAGCAGCTTACAGGGGGGCCTGGGCTACGAGCAGTACTTC
few,TRBD1,TRBV6-1,TRBJ1-2,CASTLRRTGNYGYTF,TGTGCCAGCACGCTCCGTCGGACAGGCAACTATGGCTACACCTTC
many,TRBD1,TRBV24-1,TRBJ2-3,CATSGVGQGSTDTQYF,TGTGCCACCAGTGGTGTGGGACAGGGGAGCACAGATACGCAGTATTTT
many,-,TRBV27,TRBJ1-5,CASSSLRRVASNQPQHF,TGTGCCAGCAGTTCCTTGCGACGGGTAGCTAGCAATCAGCCCCAGCATTTT
few,-,TRBV12-3/TRBV12-4,TRBJ1-1,CASYPGTRVGGTEAFF,TGTGCCAGCTACCCCGGGACCCGGGTCGGCGGTACTGAAGCTTTCTTT
many,-,TRBV20-1,TRBJ2-1,CSANNKAESYNEQFF,TGCAGTGCTAACAATAAAGCAGAGTCCTACAATGAGCAGTTCTTC
many,-,TRBV28,TRBJ1-2,CASTPPRGGNYGYTF,TGTGCCAGCACCCCCCCCCGGGGGGGCAACTATGGCTACACCTTC
many,-,TRBV7-8,TRBJ2-3,CASSLKTRGDTQYF,TGTGCCAGCAGCTTAAAAACGAGGGGGGATACGCAGTATTTT
many,TRBD1,TRBV20-1,TRBJ2-7,CSASPGTGGFSYEQYF,TGCAGTGCTAGCCCCGGCACAGGGGGGTTCTCCTACGAGCAGTACTTC
many,TRBD1,TRBV7-6,TRBJ1-4,CASSPRDRVYEKLFF,TGTGCCAGCAGCCCCCGGGACAGAGTGTATGAAAAACTGTTTTTT
-,-,TRBV2,TRBJ2-7,CASSVSDYEQYF,TGTGCCAGCAGTGTGTCCGACTACGAGCAGTACTTC
-,-,TRBV10-3,TRBJ1-2,CAISDRTSYGYTF,TGTGCCATCAGTGACAGGACCTCCTATGGCTACACCTTC
many,-,TRBV20-1,TRBJ2-1,CSAREWAGLGFEQFF,TGCAGTGCTAGAGAGTGGGCGGGGCTAGGGTTTGAGCAGTTCTTC
many,TRBD1,TRBV5-1,TRBJ1-4,CASSLIGTANEKLFF,TGCGCCAGCAGCTTAATCGGGACAGCGAATGAAAAACTGTTTTTT